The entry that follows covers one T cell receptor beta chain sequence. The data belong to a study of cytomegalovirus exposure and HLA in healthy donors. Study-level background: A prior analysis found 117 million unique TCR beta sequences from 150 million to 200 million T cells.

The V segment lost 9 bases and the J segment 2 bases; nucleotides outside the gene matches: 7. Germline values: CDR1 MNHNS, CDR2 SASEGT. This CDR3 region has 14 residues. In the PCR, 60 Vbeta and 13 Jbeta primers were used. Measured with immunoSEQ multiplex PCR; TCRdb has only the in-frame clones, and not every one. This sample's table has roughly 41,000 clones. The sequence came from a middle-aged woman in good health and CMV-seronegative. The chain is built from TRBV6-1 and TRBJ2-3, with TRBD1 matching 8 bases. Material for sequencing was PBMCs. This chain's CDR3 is CASTGTGTTDTQYF. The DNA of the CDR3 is TGTGCCAGTACCGGGACAGGTACCACAGATACGCAGTATTTT.